The T cell receptor beta chain described here comes from a study of cytomegalovirus exposure and HLA in healthy donors. The study's findings and limits: Testing in vitro showed three CMV-associated chains specific for CMV antigens. For cytomegalovirus status, the classifier reportedly gave diagnoses with high specificity and sensitivity. TCR beta chains numbering more than 150 were designated cytomegalovirus-associated.

To note about this clone: What it binds is unknown.

The ends were cut back, 0 bases at V and 1 base at J, with 9 bases in the middle. This CDR3 region has 15 residues. Per the germline V gene, CDR1 is MNHEY and CDR2 is SMNVEV (reference sequence). TCRdb's copy holds only in-frame clones and misses some; the assay was immunoSEQ multiplex PCR. The sample includes roughly 98,000 clones, roughly 87% of them seen just once. Sequencing was carried out using PBMCs. This TCR was recovered from a man aged 18 to 35 in good health and CMV-seropositive. This chain uses TRBV27 with TRBJ2-5; D is unresolved. The CDR3 loop is CASSLSLVSQETQYF. The CDR3 DNA sequence: TGTGCCAGCAGTTTATCTCTAGTAAGCCAAGAGACCCAGTACTTC.